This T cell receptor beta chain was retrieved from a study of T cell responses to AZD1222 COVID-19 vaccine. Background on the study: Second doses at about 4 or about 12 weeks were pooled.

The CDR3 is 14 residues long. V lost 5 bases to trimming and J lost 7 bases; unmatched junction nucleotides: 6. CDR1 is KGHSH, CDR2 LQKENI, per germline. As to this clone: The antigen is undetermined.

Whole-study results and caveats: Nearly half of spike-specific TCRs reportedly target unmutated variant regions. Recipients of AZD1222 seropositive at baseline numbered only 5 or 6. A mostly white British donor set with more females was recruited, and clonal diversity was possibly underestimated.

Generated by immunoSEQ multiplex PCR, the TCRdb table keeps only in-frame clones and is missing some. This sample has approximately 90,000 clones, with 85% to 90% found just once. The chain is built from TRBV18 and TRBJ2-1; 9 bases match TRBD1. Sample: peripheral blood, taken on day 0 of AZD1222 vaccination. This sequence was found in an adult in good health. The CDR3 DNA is TGTGCCAGCTCAAACCGACAGGGGGAGAATGAGCAGTTCTTC. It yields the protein CASSNRQGENEQFF.